This record looks at one TCR beta chain sequence and its context. This CDR3 comprises 16 residues. Trimming cost V 1 base and J 5 bases; bases outside gene matches: 5. Germline V gene lookup returns CDR1 SGHTA and CDR2 FQGNSA. TCRdb used MiXCR to reprocess the RT-PCR reads, holding one entry per CDR3 protein. The sample contains hundreds of thousands of distinct CDR3 sequences, 12% to 15% of which appear only once. This sequence originates from a female donor in good health, serving as a healthy control. The gene calls are TRBV7-2 and TRBJ2-2; 9 positions agree with TRBD2. Sequenced: memory CD4+ T cells from blood. The CDR3 protein is CASSLVSGSLTGELFF. CDR3 nucleotides: TGTGCCAGCAGCTTAGTTAGCGGGAGTCTTACCGGGGAGCTGTTTTTT.